The 15 T cell receptor beta chains listed next were all sequenced from one sample in a study of T cell responses to AZD1222 COVID-19 vaccine. Assay used: immunoSEQ multiplex PCR; TCRdb lists only in-frame clones, some missing. The sample yields 150,000 to 200,000 clones, about 91% seen once. Sequenced material: peripheral blood, taken 28 days after the second AZD1222 dose. The source is an adult who received the AZD1222 COVID-19 vaccine.

This chain joins TRBV5-1 and TRBJ2-5; 7 bases agree with TRBD1. The CDR3 is 14 amino acids. V shed 3 bases and J 2 bases; nucleotides not matched to a gene: 4. In germline, CDR1 is SGHRS, CDR2 YFSETQ. CDR3 coding DNA: TGCGCCAGCAGCTCTCCGGGACAGCAAGAGACCCAGTACTTC. This codes for CASSSPGQQETQYF.

A single count supports this clone. This chain joins TRBV30 and TRBJ2-7; 9 positions match TRBD1. The CDR3 runs to 13 residues. Germline-derived CDR1 and CDR2 are GTSNPN and SVGIG (reference sequence). The V gene end was trimmed by 4 bases and the J gene end by 3 bases; junction bases not matched to a gene: 4. Written as DNA, the CDR3 is TGTGCCTGGACCGGGGACAGGGACTACGAGCAGTACTTC. Protein product: CAWTGDRDYEQYF.

The chain employs TRBV19 and TRBJ2-1; weak D call: TRBD1 (6 bases). Per germline, CDR1 LNHDA and CDR2 SQIVND (reference sequence). This CDR3 comprises 11 residues. The V gene lost 1 base and the J gene lost 16 bases, with 11 bases spanning the gap. The CDR3 DNA reads as TGTGCCAGTAGTATAGGGGGGACACGCTTCTTC. Protein: CASSIGGTRFF.

The V and J genes are TRBV15 and TRBJ1-2; no definite D call. Germline loops: CDR1 LNHNV, CDR2 YYDKDF (reference sequence). V shed 5 bases and J shed 4 bases, with 11 bases lying between them. The CDR3 has 13 amino acids. The CDR3: CATSEWGGYGYTF. The CDR3 DNA sequence: TGTGCCACCAGCGAATGGGGAGGCTATGGCTACACCTTC.

This clone was observed a single time. The rearrangement joins TRBV5-1 to TRBJ1-1; weak D call: TRBD1 (6 bases). Germline assignment: CDR1 SGHRS and CDR2 YFSETQ. Trimming took 0 bases from V and 9 from J, leaving 12 bases between them. The length of the CDR3 is 13 residues. As DNA, the CDR3 is TGCGCCAGCAGCTTGGCAGGGGAGGGCCAAGCTTTCTTT. Encoded protein: CASSLAGEGQAFF.

V gene TRBV9 combines with J gene TRBJ2-3, with TRBD2 matching over 13 bases. The CDR3 covers 17 residues. The J segment lost 4 bases and the V segment lost 0 bases, leaving 5 bases of the junction unmatched. Germline-derived CDR1 and CDR2 are SGDLS and YYNGEE. Here the CDR3 DNA reads TGTGCCAGCAGCGTAGAATCGGGACTAGCGGGGCCAGATACGCAGTATTTT. This encodes CASSVESGLAGPDTQYF.

The chain carries TRBV7-2 and TRBJ1-6; TRBD1 matches 10 bases. Germline V CDR1 and CDR2: SGHTA, FQGNSA. Losses at the gene ends were 3 bases for V and 7 bases for J; bases not matched to a gene: 9. The CDR3 is made up of 17 amino acids. CDR3 amino acids: CASSLGLPGQGNSPLHF. CDR3 sequence (DNA): TGTGCCAGCAGCTTGGGACTTCCGGGACAGGGGAATTCACCCCTCCACTTT.

This chain uses TRBV29-1 with TRBJ2-7; TRBD2 matches at 13 bases. Germline V gene sequence: CDR1 SQVTM, CDR2 ANQGSEA. V shed 7 bases and J 5 bases; nucleotides not matched to a gene: 8. CDR3 size: 14 residues. CDR3 DNA: TGCAGCGCCCGGCGGACTAGCGGGGGTGACGAGCAGTACTTC. It is translated as CSARRTSGGDEQYF.

The rearrangement links TRBV6-5 to TRBJ2-3, with TRBD1 matching 7 bases. Germline V gene sequence: CDR1 MNHEY, CDR2 SVGAGI. This CDR3 comprises 13 residues. With 6 bases clipped from V and 3 bases from J, the junction kept 3 bases outside the gene matches. Here the CDR3 DNA reads TGTGCCAGCAGACCAGGGGGAACAGATACGCAGTATTTT. Amino acid sequence: CASRPGGTDTQYF.

The chain recombines TRBV19 with TRBJ2-3, with D possibly being TRBD1 (5 bases). CDR1 and CDR2 from the germline V gene are LNHDA and SQIVND (reference sequence). CDR3 length equals 16 residues. The V end was cut by 4 bases, the J end by 3 bases, with 17 bases between. The CDR3 coding sequence is TGTGCCAGTAGTACTCCGGACATCGCCAGAACAGATACGCAGTATTTT. This sequence encodes CASSTPDIARTDTQYF.

This rearrangement joins TRBV9 to TRBJ2-3; weak D call: TRBD1 (6 bases). This CDR3 is 14 amino acids long. Germline V gives CDR1 SGDLS, CDR2 YYNGEE. Trimming stripped 3 bases from V and 6 bases from J, with 14 bases between. The CDR3 DNA is TGTGCCAGCAGCGAAACCCAGGGGCACGATACGCAGTATTTT. It specifies CASSETQGHDTQYF.

The genes are TRBV3-1 (or the pseudogene TRBV3-2) and TRBJ1-4, with a weak D call TRBD1 (6 bases). V was pared by 1 base and J by 8 bases, with 11 bases between. The CDR3 has 14 amino acids. The V gene's germline CDR1 is LGHDT and CDR2 YNNKEL (reference sequence). The CDR3 loop reads CASSQGGANEKLFF. CDR3 bases: TGTGCCAGCAGCCAAGGGGGGGCGAACGAAAAACTGTTTTTT.

The chain couples TRBV6-1 to TRBJ1-3; 8 bases line up with TRBD1. This CDR3 has 16 residues. In germline, CDR1 is MNHNS, CDR2 SASEGT. V lost 2 bases, J lost 0 bases, and 3 bases stayed unmatched. The CDR3 protein is CASSELDRGSGNTIYF. DNA for the CDR3: TGTGCCAGCAGTGAACTCGACAGGGGCTCTGGAAACACCATATATTTT.

This rearrangement joins TRBV3-1 (or the pseudogene TRBV3-2) to TRBJ2-7; the match to TRBD2 covers 9 bases. The junction had 7 bases not matched to a gene; V was cut back by 4 bases and J by 3 bases. CDR1 and CDR2 from the germline V gene are LGHDT and YNNKEL (reference sequence). CDR3 length: 15 amino acids. In DNA form, the CDR3 reads TGTGCCAGCAGCCCTTTAGCGGGGGCCTACTACGAGCAGTACTTC. This gives the protein CASSPLAGAYYEQYF.

V and J are TRBV19 and TRBJ1-1; D gene unclear. The germline gives CDR1 LNHDA, CDR2 SQIVND (reference sequence). The ends were cut back, 0 bases at V and 5 bases at J, with 4 bases in the middle. The CDR3 has 12 residues. As DNA, the CDR3 is TGTGCCAGTAGTATAGATGTGACTGAAGCTTTCTTT. It translates to CASSIDVTEAFF.